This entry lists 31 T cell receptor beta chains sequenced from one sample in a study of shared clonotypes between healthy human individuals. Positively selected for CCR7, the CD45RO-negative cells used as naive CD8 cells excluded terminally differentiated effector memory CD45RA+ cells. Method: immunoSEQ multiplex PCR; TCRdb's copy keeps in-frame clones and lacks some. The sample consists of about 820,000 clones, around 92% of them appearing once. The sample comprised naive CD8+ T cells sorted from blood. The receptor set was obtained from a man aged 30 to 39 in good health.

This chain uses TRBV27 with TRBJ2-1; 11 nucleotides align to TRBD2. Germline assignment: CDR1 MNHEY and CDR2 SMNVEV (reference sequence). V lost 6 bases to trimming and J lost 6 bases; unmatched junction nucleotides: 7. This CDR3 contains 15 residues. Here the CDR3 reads CASSPLLAGGNEQFF. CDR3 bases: TGTGCCAGCAGCCCTCTCCTAGCGGGAGGCAATGAGCAGTTCTTC.

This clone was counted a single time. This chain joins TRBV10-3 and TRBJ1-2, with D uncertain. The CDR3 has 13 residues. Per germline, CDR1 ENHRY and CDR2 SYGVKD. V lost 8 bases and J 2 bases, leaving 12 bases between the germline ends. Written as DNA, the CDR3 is TGTGCCATCGATCGTGGTGGGAACTATGGCTACACCTTC. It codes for CAIDRGGNYGYTF.

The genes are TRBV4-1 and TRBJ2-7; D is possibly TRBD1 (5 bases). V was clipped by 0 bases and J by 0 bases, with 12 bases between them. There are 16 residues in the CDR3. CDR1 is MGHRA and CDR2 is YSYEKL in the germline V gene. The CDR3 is CASSQERQPHSYEQYF. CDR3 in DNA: TGCGCCAGCAGCCAAGAGAGACAGCCGCACTCCTACGAGCAGTACTTC.

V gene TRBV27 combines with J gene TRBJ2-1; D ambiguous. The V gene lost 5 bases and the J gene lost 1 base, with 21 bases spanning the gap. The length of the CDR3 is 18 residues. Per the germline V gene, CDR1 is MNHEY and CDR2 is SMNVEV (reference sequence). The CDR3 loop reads CASSPRRSTGPSYNEQFF. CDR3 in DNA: TGTGCCAGCAGTCCCAGAAGATCGACCGGACCTTCCTACAATGAGCAGTTCTTC.

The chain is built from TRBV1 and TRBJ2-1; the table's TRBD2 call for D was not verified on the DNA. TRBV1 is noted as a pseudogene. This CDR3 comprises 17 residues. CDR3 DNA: TGCACCAGCAGCCACTCCCCGCGGGGAGGGCCCTCCAATGAGCAGTTCTTC. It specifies CTSSHSPRGGPSNEQFF.

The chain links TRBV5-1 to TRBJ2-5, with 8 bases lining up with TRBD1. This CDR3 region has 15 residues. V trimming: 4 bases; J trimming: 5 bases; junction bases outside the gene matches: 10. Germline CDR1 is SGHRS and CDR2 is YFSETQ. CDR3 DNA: TGCGCCAGCAGCCCTGGACAGGGTGGGGATGAGACCCAGTACTTC. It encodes CASSPGQGGDETQYF. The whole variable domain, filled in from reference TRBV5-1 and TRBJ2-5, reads KAGVTQTPRYLIKTRGQQVTLSCSPISGHRSVSWYQQTPGQGLQFLFEYFSETQRNKGNFPGRFSGRQFSNSRSEMNVSTLELGDSALYLCASSPGQGGDETQYFGPGTRLLVL.

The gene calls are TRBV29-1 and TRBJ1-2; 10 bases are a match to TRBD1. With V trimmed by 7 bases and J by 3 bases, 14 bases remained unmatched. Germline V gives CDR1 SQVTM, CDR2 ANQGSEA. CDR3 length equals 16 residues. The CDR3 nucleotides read TGCAGCGCTCAAGCTCCCGGGACAGGGGTCGACTATGGCTACACCTTC. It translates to CSAQAPGTGVDYGYTF.

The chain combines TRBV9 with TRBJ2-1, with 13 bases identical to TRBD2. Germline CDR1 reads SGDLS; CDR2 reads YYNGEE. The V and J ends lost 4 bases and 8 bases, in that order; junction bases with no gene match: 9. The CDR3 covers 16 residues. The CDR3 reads CASSTPRTSGSYEQFF. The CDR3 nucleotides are TGTGCCAGCAGCACACCGAGGACTAGCGGGAGCTATGAGCAGTTCTTC.

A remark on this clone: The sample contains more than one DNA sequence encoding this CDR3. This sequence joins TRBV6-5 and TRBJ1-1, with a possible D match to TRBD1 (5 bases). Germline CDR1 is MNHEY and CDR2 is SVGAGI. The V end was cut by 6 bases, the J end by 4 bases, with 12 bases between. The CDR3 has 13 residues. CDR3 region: CASSQGIATEAFF. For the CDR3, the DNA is TGTGCCAGCAGCCAGGGAATTGCCACTGAAGCTTTCTTT.

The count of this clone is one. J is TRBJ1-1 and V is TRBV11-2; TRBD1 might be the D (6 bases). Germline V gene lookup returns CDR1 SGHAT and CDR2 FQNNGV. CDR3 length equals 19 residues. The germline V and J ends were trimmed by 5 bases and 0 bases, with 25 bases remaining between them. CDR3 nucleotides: TGTGCCAGCAGCCGTACAAAGGGGGACGGGAGCTCCATGAACACTGAAGCTTTCTTT. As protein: CASSRTKGDGSSMNTEAFF. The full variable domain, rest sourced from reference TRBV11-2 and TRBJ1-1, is EAGVAQSPRYKIIEKRQSVAFWCNPISGHATLYWYQQILGQGPKLLIQFQNNGVVDDSQLPKDRFSAERLKGVDSTLKIQPAKLEDSAVYLCASSRTKGDGSSMNTEAFFGQGTRLTVV.

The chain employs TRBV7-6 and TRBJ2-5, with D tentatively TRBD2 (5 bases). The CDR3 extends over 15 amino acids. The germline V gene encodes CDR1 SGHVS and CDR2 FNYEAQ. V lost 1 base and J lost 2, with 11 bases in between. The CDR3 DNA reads TGTGCCAGCAGCTTAGTTCGGGGAGAGCAAGAGACCCAGTACTTC. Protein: CASSLVRGEQETQYF.

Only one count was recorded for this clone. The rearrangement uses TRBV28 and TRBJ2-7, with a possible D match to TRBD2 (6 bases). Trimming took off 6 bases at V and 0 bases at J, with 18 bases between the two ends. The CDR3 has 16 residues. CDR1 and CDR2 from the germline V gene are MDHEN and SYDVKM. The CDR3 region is CASSLLSGRNSYEQYF. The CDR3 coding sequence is TGTGCCAGCAGCCTGTTAAGCGGGCGTAACTCCTACGAGCAGTACTTC.

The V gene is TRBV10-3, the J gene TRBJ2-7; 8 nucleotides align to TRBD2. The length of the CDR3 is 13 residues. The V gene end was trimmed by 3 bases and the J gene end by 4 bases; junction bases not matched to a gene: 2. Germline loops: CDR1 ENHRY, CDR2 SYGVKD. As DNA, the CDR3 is TGTGCCATCAGTGAACTAGCGGTGTACGAGCAGTACTTC. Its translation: CAISELAVYEQYF.

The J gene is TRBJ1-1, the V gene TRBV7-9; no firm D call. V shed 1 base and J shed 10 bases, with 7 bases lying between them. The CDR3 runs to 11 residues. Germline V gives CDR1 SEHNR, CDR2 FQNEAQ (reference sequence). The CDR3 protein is CASSLGTGAFF. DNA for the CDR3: TGTGCCAGCAGCTTAGGAACGGGAGCTTTCTTT.

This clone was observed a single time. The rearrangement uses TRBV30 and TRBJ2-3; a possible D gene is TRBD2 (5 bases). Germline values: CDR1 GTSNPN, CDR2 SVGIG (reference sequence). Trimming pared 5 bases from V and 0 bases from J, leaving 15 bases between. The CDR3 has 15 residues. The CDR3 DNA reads TGTGCCTGGGACCAAGGAGGTGCTAGCACAGATACGCAGTATTTT. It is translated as CAWDQGGASTDTQYF. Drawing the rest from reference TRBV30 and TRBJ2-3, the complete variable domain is SQTIHQWPATLVQPVGSPLSLECTVEGTSNPNLYWYRQAAGRGLQLLFYSVGIGQISSEVPQNLSASRPQDRQFILSSKKLLLSDSGFYLCAWDQGGASTDTQYFGPGTRLTVL.

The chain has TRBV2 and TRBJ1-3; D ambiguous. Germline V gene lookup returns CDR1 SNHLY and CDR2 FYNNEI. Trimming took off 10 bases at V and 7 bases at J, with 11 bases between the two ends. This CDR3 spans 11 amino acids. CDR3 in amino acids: CATLGGNTIYF. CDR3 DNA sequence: TGTGCCACCCTAGGTGGGAACACCATATATTTT. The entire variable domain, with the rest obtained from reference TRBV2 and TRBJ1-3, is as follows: EPEVTQTPSHQVTQMGQEVILRCVPISNHLYFYWYRQILGQKVEFLVSFYNNEISEKSEIFDDQFSVERPDGSNFTLKIRSTKLEDSAMYFCATLGGNTIYFGEGSWLTVV.

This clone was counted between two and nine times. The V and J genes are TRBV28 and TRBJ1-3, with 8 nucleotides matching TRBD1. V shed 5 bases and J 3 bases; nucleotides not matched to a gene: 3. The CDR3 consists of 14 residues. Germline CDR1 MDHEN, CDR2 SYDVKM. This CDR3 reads CASSAGGGGNTIYF. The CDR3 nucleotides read TGTGCCAGCAGTGCAGGGGGCGGTGGAAACACCATATATTTT.

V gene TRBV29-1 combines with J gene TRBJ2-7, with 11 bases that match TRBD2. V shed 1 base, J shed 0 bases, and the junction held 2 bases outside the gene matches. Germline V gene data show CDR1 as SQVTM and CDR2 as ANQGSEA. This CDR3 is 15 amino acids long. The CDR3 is CSVEVTSGSSYEQYF. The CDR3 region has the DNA TGCAGCGTTGAAGTAACTAGCGGGAGCTCCTACGAGCAGTACTTC.

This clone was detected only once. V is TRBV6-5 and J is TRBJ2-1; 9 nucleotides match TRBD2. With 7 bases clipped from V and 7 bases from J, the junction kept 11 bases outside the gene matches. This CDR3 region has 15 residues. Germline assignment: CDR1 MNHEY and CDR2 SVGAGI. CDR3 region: CASTALAGAGNEQFF. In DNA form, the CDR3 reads TGTGCCAGCACCGCATTAGCGGGAGCAGGTAATGAGCAGTTCTTC.

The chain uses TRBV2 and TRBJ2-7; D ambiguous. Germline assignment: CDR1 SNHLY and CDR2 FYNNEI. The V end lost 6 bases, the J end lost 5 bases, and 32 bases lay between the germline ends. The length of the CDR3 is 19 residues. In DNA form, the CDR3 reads TGTGCCAGCAGCCCCCTATCGTTATTGCAAGCCCCTGCCTACCACGAGCAGTACTTC. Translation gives CASSPLSLLQAPAYHEQYF. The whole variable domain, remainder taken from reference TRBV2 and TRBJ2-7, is EPEVTQTPSHQVTQMGQEVILRCVPISNHLYFYWYRQILGQKVEFLVSFYNNEISEKSEIFDDQFSVERPDGSNFTLKIRSTKLEDSAMYFCASSPLSLLQAPAYHEQYFGPGTRLTVT.

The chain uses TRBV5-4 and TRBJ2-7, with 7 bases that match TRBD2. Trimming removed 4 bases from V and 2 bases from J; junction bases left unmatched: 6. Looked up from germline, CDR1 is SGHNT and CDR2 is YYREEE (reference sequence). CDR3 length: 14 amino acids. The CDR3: CASSLGGSPYEQYF. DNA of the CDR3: TGTGCCAGCAGCCTCGGCGGGAGTCCCTACGAGCAGTACTTC.

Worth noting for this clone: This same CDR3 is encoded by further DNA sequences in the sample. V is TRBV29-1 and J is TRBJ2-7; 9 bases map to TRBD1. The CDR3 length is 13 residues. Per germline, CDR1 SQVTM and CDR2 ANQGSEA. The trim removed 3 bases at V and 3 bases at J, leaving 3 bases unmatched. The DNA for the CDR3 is TGCAGCGTTGAGGGGACAGGGCTCTACGAGCAGTACTTC. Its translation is CSVEGTGLYEQYF.

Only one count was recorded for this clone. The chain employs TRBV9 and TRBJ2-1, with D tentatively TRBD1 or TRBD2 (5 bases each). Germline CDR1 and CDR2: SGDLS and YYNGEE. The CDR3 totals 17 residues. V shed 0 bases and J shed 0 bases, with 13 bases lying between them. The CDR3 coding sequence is TGTGCCAGCAGCGTAGGCGAGGGGCCGTACTCCTACAATGAGCAGTTCTTC. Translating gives CASSVGEGPYSYNEQFF.

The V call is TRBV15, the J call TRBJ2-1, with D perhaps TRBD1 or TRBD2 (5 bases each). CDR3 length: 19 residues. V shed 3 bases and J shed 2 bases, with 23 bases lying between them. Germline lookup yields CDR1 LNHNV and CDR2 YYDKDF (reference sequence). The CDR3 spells CATSSSKGTGGFAYNEQFF. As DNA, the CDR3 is TGTGCCACCAGCAGTTCCAAAGGGACCGGCGGGTTCGCCTACAATGAGCAGTTCTTC.

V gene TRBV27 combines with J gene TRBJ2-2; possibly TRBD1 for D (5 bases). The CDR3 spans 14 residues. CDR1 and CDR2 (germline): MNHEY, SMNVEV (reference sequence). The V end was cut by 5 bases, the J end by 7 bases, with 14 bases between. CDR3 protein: CASSQGNRNGELFF. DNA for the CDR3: TGTGCCAGCAGTCAGGGTAACAGGAACGGGGAGCTGTTTTTT.

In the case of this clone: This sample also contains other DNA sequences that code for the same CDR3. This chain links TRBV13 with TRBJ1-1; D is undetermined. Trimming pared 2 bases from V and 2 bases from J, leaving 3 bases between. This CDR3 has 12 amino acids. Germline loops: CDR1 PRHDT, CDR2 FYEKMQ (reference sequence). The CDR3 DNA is TGTGCCAGCAGCTTACTAAACACTGAAGCTTTCTTT. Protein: CASSLLNTEAFF.

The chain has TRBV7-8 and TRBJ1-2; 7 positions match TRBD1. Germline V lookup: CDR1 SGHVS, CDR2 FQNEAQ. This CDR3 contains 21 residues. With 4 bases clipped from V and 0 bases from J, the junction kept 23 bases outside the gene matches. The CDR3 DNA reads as TGTGCCAGCAGCTCGATGGATTTGGGCCCCGACAGGGACCCAGCTAACTATGGCTACACCTTC. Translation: CASSSMDLGPDRDPANYGYTF. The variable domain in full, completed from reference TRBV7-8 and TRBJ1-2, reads GAGVSQSPRYKVAKRGQDVALRCDPISGHVSLFWYQQALGQGPEFLTYFQNEAQLDKSGLPSDRFFAERPEGSVSTLKIQRTQQEDSAVYLCASSSMDLGPDRDPANYGYTFGSGTRLTVV.

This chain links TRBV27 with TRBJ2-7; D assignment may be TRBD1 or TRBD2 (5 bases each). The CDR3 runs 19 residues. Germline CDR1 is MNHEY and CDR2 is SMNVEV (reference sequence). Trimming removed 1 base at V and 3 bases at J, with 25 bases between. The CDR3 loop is CASSLFPLGLASSGYEQYF. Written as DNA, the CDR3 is TGTGCCAGCAGTTTATTCCCGTTGGGGCTAGCTTCCTCTGGCTACGAGCAGTACTTC.

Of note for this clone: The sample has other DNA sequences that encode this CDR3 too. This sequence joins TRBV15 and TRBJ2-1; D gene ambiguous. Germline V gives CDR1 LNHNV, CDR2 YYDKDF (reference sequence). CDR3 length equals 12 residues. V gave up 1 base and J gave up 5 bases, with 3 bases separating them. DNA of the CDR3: TGTGCCACCAGCAGAGGCGACAATGAGCAGTTCTTC. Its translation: CATSRGDNEQFF.

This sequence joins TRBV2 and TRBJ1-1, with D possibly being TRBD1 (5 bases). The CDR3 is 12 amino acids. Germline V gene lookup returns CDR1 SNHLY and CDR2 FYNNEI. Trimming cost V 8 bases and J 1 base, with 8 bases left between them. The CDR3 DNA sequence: TGTGCCAGCGAGACAGAGAACACTGAAGCTTTCTTT. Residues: CASETENTEAFF.

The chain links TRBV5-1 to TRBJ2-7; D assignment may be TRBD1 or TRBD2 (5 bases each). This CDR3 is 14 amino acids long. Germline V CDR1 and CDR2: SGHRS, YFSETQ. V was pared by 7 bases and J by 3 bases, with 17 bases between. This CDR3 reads CASGAPGAGYEQYF. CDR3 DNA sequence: TGCGCCAGCGGAGCACCCGGGGCCGGCTACGAGCAGTACTTC. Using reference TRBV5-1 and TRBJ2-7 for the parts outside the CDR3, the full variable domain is KAGVTQTPRYLIKTRGQQVTLSCSPISGHRSVSWYQQTPGQGLQFLFEYFSETQRNKGNFPGRFSGRQFSNSRSEMNVSTLELGDSALYLCASGAPGAGYEQYFGPGTRLTVT.